This entry features one T cell receptor (beta chain) sequence. Its target is unknown. The sample originates from a study of cytotoxic CD8 clonotypes in ibrutinib-treated CLL. Profiled with immunoSEQ multiplex PCR; TCRdb holds only in-frame clones, not every one. The sample records about 22,000 clones, approximately 77% being singletons. The study, taken as a whole, reports: Clonality grew at ibrutinib response; at progression, it decreased back toward baseline.

This CDR3 spans 18 amino acids. Losses at the gene ends were 1 base for V and 3 bases for J; bases not matched to a gene: 13. CDR1 is GTSNPN and CDR2 is SVGIG in the germline V gene (reference sequence). This specimen was PBMCs, taken before ibrutinib treatment. The clonotype comes from a human donor with chronic lymphocytic leukemia. The rearrangement joins TRBV30 to TRBJ2-1; 9 nucleotides align to TRBD2. In nucleotides, the CDR3 is TGTGCCTGGAGTGGACCGAGAACTAGCGGGTACGGCTACAATGAGCAGTTCTTC. This translates into CAWSGPRTSGYGYNEQFF.